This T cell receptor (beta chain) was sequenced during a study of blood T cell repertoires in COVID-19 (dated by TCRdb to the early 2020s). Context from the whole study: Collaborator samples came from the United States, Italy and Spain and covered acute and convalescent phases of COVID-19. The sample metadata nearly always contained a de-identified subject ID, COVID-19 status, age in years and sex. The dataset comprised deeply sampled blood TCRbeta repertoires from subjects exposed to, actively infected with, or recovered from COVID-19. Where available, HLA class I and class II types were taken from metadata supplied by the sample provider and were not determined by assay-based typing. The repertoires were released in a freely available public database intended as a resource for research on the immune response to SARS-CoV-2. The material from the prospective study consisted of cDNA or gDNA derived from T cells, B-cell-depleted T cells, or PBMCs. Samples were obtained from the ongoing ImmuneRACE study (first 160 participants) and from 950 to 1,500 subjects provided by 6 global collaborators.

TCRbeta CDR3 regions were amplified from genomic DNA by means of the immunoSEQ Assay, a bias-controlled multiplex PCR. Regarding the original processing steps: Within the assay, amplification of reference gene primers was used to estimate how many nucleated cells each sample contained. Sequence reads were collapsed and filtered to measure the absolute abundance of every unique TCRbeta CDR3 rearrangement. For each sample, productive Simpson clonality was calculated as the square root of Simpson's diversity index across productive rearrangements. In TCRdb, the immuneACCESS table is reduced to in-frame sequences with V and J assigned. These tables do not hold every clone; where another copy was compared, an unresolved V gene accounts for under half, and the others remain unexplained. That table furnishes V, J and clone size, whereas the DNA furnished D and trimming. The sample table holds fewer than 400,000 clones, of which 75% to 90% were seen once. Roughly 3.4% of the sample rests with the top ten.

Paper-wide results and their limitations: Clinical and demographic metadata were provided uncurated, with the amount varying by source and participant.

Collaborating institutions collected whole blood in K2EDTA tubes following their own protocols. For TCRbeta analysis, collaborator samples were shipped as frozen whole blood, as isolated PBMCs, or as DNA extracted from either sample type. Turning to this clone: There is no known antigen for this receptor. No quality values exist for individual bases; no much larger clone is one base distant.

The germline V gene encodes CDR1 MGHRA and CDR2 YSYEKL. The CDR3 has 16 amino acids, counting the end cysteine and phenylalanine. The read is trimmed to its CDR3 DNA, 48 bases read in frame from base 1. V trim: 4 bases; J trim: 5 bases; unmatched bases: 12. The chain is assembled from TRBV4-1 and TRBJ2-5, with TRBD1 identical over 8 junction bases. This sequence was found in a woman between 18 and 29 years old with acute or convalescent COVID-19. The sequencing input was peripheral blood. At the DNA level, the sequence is TGCGCCAGCAGCCGGGGACAGGAGGGGTTGAAGGAGACCCAGTACTTC. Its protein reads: CASSRGQEGLKETQYF.